This T cell receptor (beta chain) was recorded in a study of cytomegalovirus exposure and HLA in healthy donors. Notes on this clone: Its antigen is unknown.

Use of 60 Vbeta and 13 Jbeta primers characterized the PCR. In the authors' workflow: In a later analysis, some 10 million of 65 million to 90 million unique beta chains occurred in at least two donors. Method: immunoSEQ multiplex PCR; TCRdb's copy keeps in-frame clones and lacks some. V, J and clone size derive from that table, while D and trimming were established from the DNA sequence. The sample has fewer than 140,000 clones, roughly 70% seen once. Findings and caveats of the study: Analysis was performed later, and it showed HLA-associated TCR beta chains to be more clonally expanded than equally common others.

This CDR3 region has 13 residues. Trimming took off 1 base at V and 9 bases at J, with 10 bases between the two ends. The germline gives CDR1 LNHDA, CDR2 SQIVND (reference sequence). This TCR derives from a male donor in good health and CMV-seropositive. Material: PBMCs. V usage is TRBV19 and J usage is TRBJ2-1; tentative D call: TRBD2 (5 bases). CDR3 coding DNA: TGTGCCAGTAGTATAGTACTAGGGAGTGAGCAGTTCTTC. It codes for CASSIVLGSEQFF.